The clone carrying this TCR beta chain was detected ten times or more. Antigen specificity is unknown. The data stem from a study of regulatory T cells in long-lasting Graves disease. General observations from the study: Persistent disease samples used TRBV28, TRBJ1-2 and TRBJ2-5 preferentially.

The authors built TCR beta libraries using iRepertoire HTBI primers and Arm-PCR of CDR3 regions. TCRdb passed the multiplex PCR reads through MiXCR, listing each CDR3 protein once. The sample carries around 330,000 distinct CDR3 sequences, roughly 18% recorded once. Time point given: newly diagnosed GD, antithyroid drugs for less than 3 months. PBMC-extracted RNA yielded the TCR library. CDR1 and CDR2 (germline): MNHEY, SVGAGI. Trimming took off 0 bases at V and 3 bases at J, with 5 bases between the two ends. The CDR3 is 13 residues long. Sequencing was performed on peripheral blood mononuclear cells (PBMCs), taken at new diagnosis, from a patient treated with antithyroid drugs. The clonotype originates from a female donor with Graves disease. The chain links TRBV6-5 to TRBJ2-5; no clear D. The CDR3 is CASSYSGKETQYF. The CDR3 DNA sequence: TGTGCCAGCAGTTACTCAGGGAAAGAGACCCAGTACTTC.